This T cell receptor beta chain derives from a study of Graves' ophthalmopathy and Graves' hyperthyroidism. Study background: Sampling took place at initial diagnosis, with peripheral blood obtained before any treatment.

Having ophthalmopathy, the donors showed moderate-to-severe activity, CAS ≥3 and NOSPECS ≥4, with disease lasting under 3 months. In the case of this clonotype: Relative to the germline gene, one junction end is altered; a read error may explain this.

Germline values: CDR1 SEHNR, CDR2 FQNEAQ (reference sequence). CDR3 size: 13 residues. TCR beta CDR3 amplification used RNA transcripts. The first-round RT-PCR employed HTBI primers together with the Qiagen OneStep RT-PCR kit. A multiplex PCR was then performed as the second round. Each CDR3 protein gets one entry after TCRdb re-called the multiplex PCR reads with MiXCR. Here the sample spans around 600,000 distinct CDR3 sequences, just over 40% being singletons. The V and J genes are TRBV7-9 and TRBJ1-4, with 8 bases matching TRBD1. This receptor was identified in an adult man with Graves' ophthalmopathy. Sequenced sample: peripheral blood. The CDR3 coding sequence is TGCGCCAGCAGCTGGGAGCAGGGGGCAAAACTGTTTTTT. Protein sequence: CASSWEQGAKLFF.